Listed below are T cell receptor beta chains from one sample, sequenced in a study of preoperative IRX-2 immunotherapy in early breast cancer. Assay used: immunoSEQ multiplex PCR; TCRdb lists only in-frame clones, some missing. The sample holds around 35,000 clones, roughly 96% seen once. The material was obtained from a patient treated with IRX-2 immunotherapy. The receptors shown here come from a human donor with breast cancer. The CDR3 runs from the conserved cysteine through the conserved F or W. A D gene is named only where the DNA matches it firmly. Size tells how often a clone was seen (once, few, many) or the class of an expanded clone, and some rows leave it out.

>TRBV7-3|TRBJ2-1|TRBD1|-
CASSPTGGTEQFF
TGTGCCAGCAGCCCAACAGGGGGCACTGAGCAGTTCTTC
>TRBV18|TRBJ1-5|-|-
CASSPRDVGGNQPQHF
TGTGCCAGCTCTCCGAGGGATGTCGGGGGAAATCAGCCCCAGCATTTT
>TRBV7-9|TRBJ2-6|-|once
CASSPRDRQPGANVLTF
TGTGCCAGCAGCCCGCGGGACAGACAGCCTGGGGCCAACGTCCTGACTTTC
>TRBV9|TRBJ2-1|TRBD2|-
CASSVLAGGLWDEQFF
TGTGCCAGCAGCGTTCTAGCGGGGGGCCTCTGGGATGAGCAGTTCTTC
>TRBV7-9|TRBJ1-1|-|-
CASSPVGGGNTEAFF
TGTGCCAGCAGCCCCGTCGGAGGGGGGAACACTGAAGCTTTCTTT
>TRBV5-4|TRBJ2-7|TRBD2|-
CASSSRTSGRRLSEQYF
TGTGCCAGCAGCTCCCGGACTAGCGGGAGGAGGCTGAGCGAGCAGTACTTC
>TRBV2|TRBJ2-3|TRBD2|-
CASGQREITDTQYF
TGTGCCAGCGGCCAGCGGGAGATCACAGATACGCAGTATTTT
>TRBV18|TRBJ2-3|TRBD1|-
CASSTSRQGRTDTQYF
TGTGCCAGCTCCACATCCCGACAGGGGAGGACAGATACGCAGTATTTT
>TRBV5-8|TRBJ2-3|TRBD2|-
CASSLALAGAPTDTQYF
TGTGCCAGCAGCTTGGCGCTAGCGGGGGCGCCTACAGATACGCAGTATTTT
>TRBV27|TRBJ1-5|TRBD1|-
CASSPRDRSNQPQHF
TGTGCCAGCAGTCCCCGGGACAGGAGCAATCAGCCCCAGCATTTT
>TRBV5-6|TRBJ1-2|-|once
CASSRDGPKNYGYTF
TGTGCCAGCAGCAGGGACGGACCTAAGAACTATGGCTACACCTTC
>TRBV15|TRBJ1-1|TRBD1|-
CATLPGQGNTEAFF
TGTGCCACCCTTCCGGGACAGGGAAACACTGAAGCTTTCTTT
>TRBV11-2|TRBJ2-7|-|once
CASSAYEQYF
TGTGCCAGCAGCGCGTACGAGCAGTACTTC
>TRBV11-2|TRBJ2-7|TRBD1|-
CASSLVSPFYRGAYEQYF
TGTGCCAGCAGCTTAGTATCCCCGTTTTACAGGGGGGCCTACGAGCAGTACTTC
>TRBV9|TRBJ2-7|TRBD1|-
CASSVADRVYEQYF
TGTGCCAGCAGCGTAGCCGACAGGGTCTACGAGCAGTACTTC
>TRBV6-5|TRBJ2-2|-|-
CASSYYGTTGELFF
TGTGCCAGCAGTTACTACGGAACCACCGGGGAGCTGTTTTTT
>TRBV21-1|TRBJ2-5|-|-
CASSKGFRGQGGQETQYF
TGTGCCAGCAGCAAAGGTTTTCGGGGACAGGGGGGACAAGAGACCCAGTACTTC
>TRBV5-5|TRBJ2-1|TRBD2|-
CASSLLTLAGGGDEQFF
TGTGCCAGCAGCCTACTTACCTTAGCGGGAGGGGGAGATGAGCAGTTCTTC
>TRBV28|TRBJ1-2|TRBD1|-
CASRPYPDRGRGYTF
TGTGCCAGCAGGCCATACCCGGACAGGGGTCGAGGCTACACCTTC
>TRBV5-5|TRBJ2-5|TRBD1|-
CASSSGQLEETQYF
TGTGCCAGCAGCTCGGGACAGCTAGAAGAGACCCAGTACTTC
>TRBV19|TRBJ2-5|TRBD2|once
CASTLAGGPQETQYF
TGTGCCAGTACCCTAGCGGGGGGGCCTCAAGAGACCCAGTACTTC
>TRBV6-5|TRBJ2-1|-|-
CASRYPPTGNEQFF
TGTGCCAGCAGGTATCCCCCGACGGGCAATGAGCAGTTCTTC
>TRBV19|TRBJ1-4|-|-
CASSMRWGQERSTNEKLFF
TGTGCCAGTAGTATGAGGTGGGGCCAAGAGCGCTCAACTAATGAAAAACTGTTTTTT
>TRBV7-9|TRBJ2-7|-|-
CASSFRTVVGSYEQYF
TGTGCCAGCAGCTTTAGGACGGTGGTGGGCTCCTACGAGCAGTACTTC
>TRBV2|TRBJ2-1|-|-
CASSPEQGFNEQFF
TGTGCCAGCAGCCCAGAGCAGGGGTTCAATGAGCAGTTCTTC
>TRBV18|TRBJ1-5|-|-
CASSPDLSNQPQHF
TGTGCCAGCTCACCGGACCTTAGCAATCAGCCCCAGCATTTT
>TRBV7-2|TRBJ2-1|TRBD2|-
CASSPGSGSDEQFF
TGTGCCAGCAGCCCAGGGAGCGGGAGCGATGAGCAGTTCTTC
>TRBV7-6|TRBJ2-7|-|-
CASSFRGGGTYEQYF
TGTGCCAGCAGCTTTCGCGGAGGGGGAACCTACGAGCAGTACTTC
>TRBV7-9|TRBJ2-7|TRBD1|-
CASSFRQGHEQYF
TGTGCCAGCAGCTTCCGACAGGGCCACGAGCAGTACTTC
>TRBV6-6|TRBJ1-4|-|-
CASTLLGKDEKLFF
TGTGCCAGCACGCTTCTTGGGAAGGATGAAAAACTGTTTTTT